The 2 T cell receptor beta chains given below trace back to one sample, sequenced in a study of T cell repertoires in cytomegalovirus infection. TCRdb processed the reads anew with MiXCR; each CDR3 protein has one entry. The table records some 600,000 distinct CDR3 sequences, 20% to 25% of them present only once. The sequenced sample was CD8+ T cells from PBMCs. These receptors were collected from a human donor in good health (CMV status not recorded). Some clones in this sample may be carry-over from other donors' samples.

The rearrangement joins TRBV7-8 to TRBJ2-1; 8 bases are a match to TRBD1. J lost 2 bases, V lost 4 bases, and 4 bases had no gene match. Germline-derived CDR1 and CDR2 are SGHVS and FQNEAQ. The CDR3 runs 15 residues. As DNA, the CDR3 is TGTGCCAGCAGCTCGGGACAGGCTACCTACAATGAGCAGTTCTTC. This translates into CASSSGQATYNEQFF.

V gene TRBV14 combines with J gene TRBJ2-7; D not certain. Trimming removed 4 bases from V and 2 bases from J, with 15 bases in between. The CDR3 loop spans 15 amino acids. The V gene's germline CDR1 is SGHDN and CDR2 FVKESK. Here the CDR3 DNA reads TGTGCCAGCAGCCTAGCCCCAAGGCTCCCCTACGAGCAGTACGTC. Translated: CASSLAPRLPYEQYV.